The sequence of this T cell receptor (beta chain) was determined in a study of technical replicates of blood from four donors. Sequencing was performed with immunoSEQ multiplex PCR; in TCRdb, only in-frame clones are kept and a portion is missing. The profile shows 55,000 to 75,000 clones, around 93% of them singletons. This CDR3 is 16 amino acids long. Per germline, CDR1 SQVTM and CDR2 ANQGSEA. The ends lost 3 bases at V and 5 bases at J; junction bases unmatched: 14. The sample consisted of PBMCs. This chain links TRBV29-1 with TRBJ2-3; TRBD2 aligns across 7 bases. The receptor's source is a human donor in good health. Some clones in this sample may be carry-over from other donors' samples. For the CDR3, the DNA is TGCAGCGTTGATTCTCCTTGGAGCGGGGAAAAAGATACGCAGTATTTT. Translated: CSVDSPWSGEKDTQYF.